Listed here is a single T cell receptor (beta chain). Its antigen remains unknown. Random hexamers primed reverse transcription of about 0.45 to 1 ug RNA. TCR beta CDR3 was amplified by immunoSEQ covering 54 Vbeta and 13 Jbeta. MiXCR, applied by TCRdb to the immunoSEQ multiplex PCR reads, yields one record per CDR3 protein. The top ten hold roughly 0.4% of the sample, which has tens of thousands of distinct CDR3 sequences, roughly 95% seen once. Germline CDR1 and CDR2: ENHRY and SYGVKD. Trimming took 4 bases from V and 5 from J, leaving 12 bases between them. The CDR3 length is 13 residues. The data were taken from a study of CD8 T cells in Susac syndrome. TEMRA cells were FACS-enriched, unlike CD8+ and CD4+ T cells, which were negatively isolated. Overall study results and limits: The study recognized that the number of individuals in its TCR sequencing and HLA analysis was relatively small.

This clonotype was obtained from a human donor with multiple sclerosis. This chain uses TRBV10-3 with TRBJ2-7; a weak D match, TRBD2 (6 bases). The source material was CD8+ T cells from PBMCs. CDR3 sequence reads: CAISAEGLDEQYF. CDR3 DNA: TGTGCCATCAGTGCGGAGGGACTGGACGAGCAGTACTTC.